One sample yielded the 23 T cell receptor beta chains listed below, sequenced in a study of shared clonotypes between healthy human individuals. CD45RO-negative cells were positively selected for CCR7, leaving out terminally differentiated effector memory CD45RA+ cells. Sequencing was performed with immunoSEQ multiplex PCR; in TCRdb, only in-frame clones are kept and a portion is missing. The sample carries some 1,900,000 clones, less than 95% recorded once. The sample taken for sequencing was naive CD8+ T cells sorted from blood. Source of these receptors: a man aged 18-30 years in good health.

This sequence joins TRBV4-3 and TRBJ1-1, with D perhaps matching TRBD1 (5 bases). Germline lookup yields CDR1 LGHNA and CDR2 YSLEER. Trimming removed 0 bases from V and 5 bases from J, with 16 bases in between. This CDR3 comprises 16 residues. CDR3 loop: CASSQEQASRETEAFF. The CDR3 nucleotides read TGCGCCAGCAGCCAAGAACAGGCCTCCAGGGAGACTGAAGCTTTCTTT.

This rearrangement joins TRBV6-5 to TRBJ2-7; possible D gene TRBD1, 6 bases. Germline CDR1 reads MNHEY; CDR2 reads SVGAGI. V lost 2 bases and J 6 bases, leaving 14 bases between the germline ends. The CDR3 contains 14 residues. The CDR3 DNA sequence: TGTGCCAGCAGTTACGGGCGGGCAGGGGTCGAGCAGTACTTC. This codes for CASSYGRAGVEQYF.

This chain joins TRBV23-1 and TRBJ1-5, with D unclear. TRBV23-1 is assigned to the ORF class and has an uncertain function. Trimming shortened V by 4 bases and J by 0 bases, and 10 bases separated the two germline ends. CDR3 length: 15 amino acids. The CDR3 DNA is TGCGCCAGCAGTCGGGGTGCGGATAGCAATCAGCCCCAGCATTTT. Amino acid sequence: CASSRGADSNQPQHF.

The gene calls are TRBV27 and TRBJ2-7; D may be TRBD2 (5 bases). V was trimmed by 2 bases and J by 4 bases, leaving 12 bases between them. Germline CDR1 reads MNHEY; CDR2 reads SMNVEV (reference sequence). The CDR3 extends over 14 amino acids. This chain's CDR3 is CASSLEGTQYEQYF. The DNA for the CDR3 is TGTGCCAGCAGTTTAGAGGGAACCCAATACGAGCAGTACTTC.

The chain combines TRBV27 with TRBJ2-5; D may be TRBD1 (6 bases). CDR3 size: 17 residues. V was clipped by 6 bases and J by 4 bases, with 24 bases between them. Per the germline V gene, CDR1 is MNHEY and CDR2 is SMNVEV (reference sequence). In DNA form, the CDR3 reads TGTGCCAGCAGCCCCAGAAGCCCGAGAGGGGGTGGAGAGACCCAGTACTTC. It yields the protein CASSPRSPRGGGETQYF.

A note on this clone: Other nucleotide sequences in the sample specify the same CDR3. This rearrangement joins TRBV27 to TRBJ2-7; 7 bases match TRBD2. After removal of 5 bases from V and 0 bases from J, the junction contained 10 bases not matched to a gene. Germline V gene lookup returns CDR1 MNHEY and CDR2 SMNVEV (reference sequence). CDR3 length equals 16 residues. Here the CDR3 DNA reads TGTGCCAGCAGTCCCTCCCTTGCGGGAGTCTCCTACGAGCAGTACTTC. It translates to CASSPSLAGVSYEQYF.

V gene TRBV5-1 combines with J gene TRBJ2-7; D tentatively reads TRBD1 or TRBD2 (5 bases each). From germline, CDR1 is SGHRS and CDR2 YFSETQ. The CDR3 runs 14 residues. Trimming cost V 7 bases and J 5 bases, with 19 bases left between them. CDR3: CASRPRGPLDEQYF. DNA of the CDR3: TGCGCCAGCCGCCCTAGGGGACCTTTGGACGAGCAGTACTTC.

On this clone itself: This sample also contains other DNA sequences that code for the same CDR3. The rearrangement uses TRBV11-2 and TRBJ2-7; 7 bases map to TRBD2. The ends lost 5 bases at V and 1 base at J; junction bases unmatched: 2. There are 13 residues in the CDR3. Germline CDR1 SGHAT, CDR2 FQNNGV. The CDR3 bases are TGTGCCAGCAGCGGGGGACTATCCTACGAGCAGTACTTC. It is translated as CASSGGLSYEQYF.

This CDR3 reads CASSPRAQVETQYF. CDR3 DNA sequence: TGCGCCAGCAGTCCCCGGGCGCAGGTGGAGACCCAGTACTTC. V is TRBV10-2 and J is TRBJ2-5, with no clear D. With 5 bases removed from V and 5 bases from J, the gap between germline ends came to 15 bases. The germline V gene has CDR1 WSHSY and CDR2 SAAADI. This CDR3 has 14 amino acids.

About this clone: The same CDR3 is also encoded by other DNA sequences in this sample. This rearrangement joins TRBV19 to TRBJ2-7; D gene uncertain. The CDR3 spans 13 residues. CDR1 and CDR2 (germline): LNHDA, SQIVND (reference sequence). The V gene lost 5 bases and the J gene lost 2 bases, with 10 bases spanning the gap. CDR3 nucleotide sequence: TGTGCCAGTAGTCCAGGTCGGACCTACGAGCAGTACTTC. Protein: CASSPGRTYEQYF.

This rearrangement joins TRBV4-3 to TRBJ1-6; D unresolved. The CDR3 runs 16 residues. From germline, CDR1 is LGHNA and CDR2 YSLEER. V was pared by 0 bases and J by 0 bases, with 6 bases between. The CDR3 reads CASSQEESSYNSPLHF. Written as DNA, the CDR3 is TGCGCCAGCAGCCAAGAGGAGAGCTCCTATAATTCACCCCTCCACTTT.

The chain employs TRBV7-8 and TRBJ2-2, with 14 bases identical to TRBD2. With V trimmed by 7 bases and J by 2 bases, 9 bases remained unmatched. Germline V lookup: CDR1 SGHVS, CDR2 FQNEAQ. The CDR3 spans 18 residues. CDR3 in amino acids: CASTFLGLAGVNTGELFF. The CDR3 DNA reads as TGTGCCAGCACCTTTTTGGGACTAGCGGGAGTAAACACCGGGGAGCTGTTTTTT.

This sequence joins TRBV27 and TRBJ2-7, with D unresolved. This CDR3 has 13 residues. The V end was cut by 3 bases, the J end by 3 bases, with 9 bases between. Germline loops: CDR1 MNHEY, CDR2 SMNVEV (reference sequence). Here the CDR3 DNA reads TGTGCCAGCAGTTTTGGCAGTTTCTACGAGCAGTACTTC. It codes for CASSFGSFYEQYF.

This clone came up once. V gene TRBV7-9 combines with J gene TRBJ1-2; maybe TRBD1 (5 bases). V lost 1 base, J lost 3 bases, and 12 bases lay in between. The CDR3 has 15 residues. Germline loops: CDR1 SEHNR, CDR2 FQNEAQ (reference sequence). The CDR3 is CASSLGQGGDYGYTF. As DNA, the CDR3 is TGTGCCAGCAGCTTAGGGCAGGGCGGAGACTATGGCTACACCTTC.

The J gene is TRBJ1-2, the V gene TRBV6-6, with D hard to call. This CDR3 comprises 13 residues. Germline V CDR1 and CDR2: MNHNY, SVGAGI (reference sequence). The V end was cut by 8 bases, the J end by 0 bases, with 10 bases between. The CDR3 DNA follows: TGTGCCAGCGACCCGGGCGCTAACTATGGCTACACCTTC. It is translated as CASDPGANYGYTF.

V and J are TRBV4-3 and TRBJ2-7; no reliable D call. The CDR3 loop spans 16 amino acids. The germline V and J ends were trimmed by 0 bases and 2 bases, with 14 bases remaining between them. Germline V gene sequence: CDR1 LGHNA, CDR2 YSLEER. CDR3 region: CASSQDRQAWPYEQYF. CDR3 coding DNA: TGCGCCAGCAGCCAAGATCGGCAGGCCTGGCCCTACGAGCAGTACTTC.

The rearrangement joins TRBV6-5 to TRBJ1-2; no definite D call. Germline V gene sequence: CDR1 MNHEY, CDR2 SVGAGI. There are 12 residues in the CDR3. Trimming took off 5 bases at V and 7 bases at J, with 11 bases between the two ends. In DNA, the CDR3 is TGTGCCAGCAGTAAAGACACAAGTGGCTACACCTTC. Its protein is CASSKDTSGYTF.

The chain employs TRBV7-6 and TRBJ1-1; D is undetermined. Per the germline V gene, CDR1 is SGHVS and CDR2 is FNYEAQ. The V and J ends lost 5 bases and 5 bases respectively, with 15 bases between them. The CDR3 consists of 14 residues. The CDR3 loop is CASSPSRAVTEAFF. The CDR3 region has the DNA TGTGCCAGCAGCCCTTCGCGGGCGGTAACTGAAGCTTTCTTT.

The chain uses TRBV13 and TRBJ2-1; 15 positions match TRBD2. CDR1 is PRHDT, CDR2 FYEKMQ, per germline (reference sequence). CDR3 length: 13 residues. The J segment lost 10 bases and the V segment lost 5 bases, leaving 0 bases of the junction unmatched. CDR3: CASSGTSGREQFF. In DNA, the CDR3 is TGTGCCAGCAGCGGGACTAGCGGGAGGGAGCAGTTCTTC.

The chain couples TRBV6-5 to TRBJ1-6, with a weak D call TRBD1 (5 bases). There are 11 residues in the CDR3. Looked up from germline, CDR1 is MNHEY and CDR2 is SVGAGI. Trimming removed 4 bases from V and 14 bases from J, with 9 bases in between. CDR3 nucleotide sequence: TGTGCCAGCAGTTCATCGGACACCCTCCACTTT. Residues: CASSSSDTLHF.

The V and J genes are TRBV7-9 and TRBJ1-1; D may be TRBD1 (5 bases). The V end was cut by 1 base, the J end by 2 bases, with 11 bases between. The CDR3 consists of 15 residues. CDR1 is SEHNR, CDR2 FQNEAQ, per germline (reference sequence). The CDR3 spells CASSLGGSTNTEAFF. The CDR3 region has the DNA TGTGCCAGCAGCTTAGGGGGCAGTACTAACACTGAAGCTTTCTTT.

The rearrangement joins TRBV5-6 to TRBJ2-7; tentative D call: TRBD2 (5 bases). CDR3 length equals 14 residues. Per the germline V gene, CDR1 is SGHDT and CDR2 is YYEEEE. Trimming stripped 1 base from V and 4 bases from J, with 12 bases between. CDR3 loop: CASSLLVEVYEQYF. For the CDR3, the DNA is TGTGCCAGCAGCTTGCTCGTGGAGGTGTACGAGCAGTACTTC.

J is TRBJ2-7 and V is TRBV13, with TRBD1 as a possible D gene (6 bases). V gave up 8 bases and J gave up 5 bases, with 16 bases separating them. Germline loops: CDR1 PRHDT, CDR2 FYEKMQ (reference sequence). The CDR3 runs 13 residues. The CDR3 DNA reads TGTGCCAGCGGGGGCTCCGGGGTCCACGAGCAGTACTTC. Its protein product is CASGGSGVHEQYF.